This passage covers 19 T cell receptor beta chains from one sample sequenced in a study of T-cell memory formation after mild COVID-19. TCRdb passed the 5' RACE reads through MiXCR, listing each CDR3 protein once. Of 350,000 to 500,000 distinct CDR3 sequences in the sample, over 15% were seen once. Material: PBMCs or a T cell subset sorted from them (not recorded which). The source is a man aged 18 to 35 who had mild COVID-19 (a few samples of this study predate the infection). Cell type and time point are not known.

The CDR3 loop is CASSFFSLDNEQFF. The CDR3 DNA reads TGTGCCAGCAGTTTTTTCAGTCTGGACAATGAGCAGTTCTTC. The chain recombines TRBV12-3 or TRBV12-4 with TRBJ2-1; D remains unclear. Trimming took 3 bases from V and 5 from J, leaving 11 bases between them. This CDR3 comprises 14 residues.

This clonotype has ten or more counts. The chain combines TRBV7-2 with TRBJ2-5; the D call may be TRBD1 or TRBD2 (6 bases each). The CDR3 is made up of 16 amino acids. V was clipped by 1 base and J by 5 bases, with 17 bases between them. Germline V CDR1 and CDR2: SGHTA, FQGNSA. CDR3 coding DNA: TGTGCCAGCAGCTTAGGGGGGGCGATCCGAGGGGAGACCCAGTACTTC. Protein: CASSLGGAIRGETQYF.

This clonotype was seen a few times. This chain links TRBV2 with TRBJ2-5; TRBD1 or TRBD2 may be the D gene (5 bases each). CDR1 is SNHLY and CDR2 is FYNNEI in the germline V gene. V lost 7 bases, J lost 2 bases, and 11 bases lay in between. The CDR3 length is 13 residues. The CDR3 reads CASTGREQETQYF. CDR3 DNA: TGTGCCAGCACTGGCAGGGAGCAAGAGACCCAGTACTTC.

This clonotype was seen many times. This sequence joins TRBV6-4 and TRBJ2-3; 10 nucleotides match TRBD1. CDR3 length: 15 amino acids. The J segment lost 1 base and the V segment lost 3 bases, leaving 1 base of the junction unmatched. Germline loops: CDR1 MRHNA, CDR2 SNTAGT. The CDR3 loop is CASSEGTGGTDTQYF. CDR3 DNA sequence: TGTGCCAGCAGTGAGGGGACAGGGGGCACAGATACGCAGTATTTT.

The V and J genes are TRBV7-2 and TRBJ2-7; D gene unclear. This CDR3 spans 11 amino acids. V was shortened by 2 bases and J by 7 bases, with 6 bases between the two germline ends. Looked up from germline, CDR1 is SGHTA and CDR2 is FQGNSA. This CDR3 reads CASSLLREQYF. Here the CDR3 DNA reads TGTGCCAGCAGCTTACTGAGGGAGCAGTACTTC. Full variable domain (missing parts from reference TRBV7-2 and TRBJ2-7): GAGVSQSPSNKVTEKGKDVELRCDPISGHTALYWYRQSLGQGLEFLIYFQGNSAPDKSGLPSDRFSAERTGGSVSTLTIQRTQQEDSAVYLCASSLLREQYFGPGTRLTVT.

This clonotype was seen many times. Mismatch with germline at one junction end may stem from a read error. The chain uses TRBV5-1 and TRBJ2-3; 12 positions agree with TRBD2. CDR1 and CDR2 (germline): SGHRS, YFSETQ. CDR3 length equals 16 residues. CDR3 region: CASSPRLAGVTDTQYF. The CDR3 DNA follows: TGTGCCAGCAGTCCCCGACTAGCGGGGGTCACAGATACGCAGTATTTT.

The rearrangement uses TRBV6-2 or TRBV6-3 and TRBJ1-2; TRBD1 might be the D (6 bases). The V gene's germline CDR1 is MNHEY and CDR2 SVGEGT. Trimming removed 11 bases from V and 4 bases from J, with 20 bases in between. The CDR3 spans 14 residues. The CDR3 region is CAVGPGHLVYGYTF. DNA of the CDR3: TGTGCCGTCGGCCCGGGACACCTTGTCTATGGCTACACCTTC.

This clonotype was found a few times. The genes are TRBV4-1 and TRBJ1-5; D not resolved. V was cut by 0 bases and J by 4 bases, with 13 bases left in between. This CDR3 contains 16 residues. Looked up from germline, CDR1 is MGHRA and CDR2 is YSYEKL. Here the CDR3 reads CASSQDGWNGNQPQHF. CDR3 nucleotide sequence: TGCGCCAGCAGCCAAGATGGGTGGAATGGGAATCAGCCCCAGCATTTT.

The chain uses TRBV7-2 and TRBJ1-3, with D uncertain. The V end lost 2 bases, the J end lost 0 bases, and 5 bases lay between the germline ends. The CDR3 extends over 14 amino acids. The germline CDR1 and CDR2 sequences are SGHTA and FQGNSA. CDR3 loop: CASSLQPSGNTIYF. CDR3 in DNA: TGTGCCAGCAGCTTACAGCCCTCTGGAAACACCATATATTTT.

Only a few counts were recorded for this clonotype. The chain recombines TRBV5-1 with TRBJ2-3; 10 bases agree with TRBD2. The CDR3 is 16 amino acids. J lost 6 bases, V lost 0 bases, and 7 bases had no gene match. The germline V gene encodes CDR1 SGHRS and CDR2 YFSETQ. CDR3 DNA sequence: TGCGCCAGCAGCTTGGGGCTAGCGGGGGCCTTTGATACGCAGTATTTT. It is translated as CASSLGLAGAFDTQYF.

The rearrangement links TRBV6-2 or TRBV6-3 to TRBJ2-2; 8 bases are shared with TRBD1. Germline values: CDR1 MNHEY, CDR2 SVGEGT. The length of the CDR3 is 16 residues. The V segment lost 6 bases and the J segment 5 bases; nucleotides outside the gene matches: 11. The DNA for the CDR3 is TGTGCCAGCAGGGGACCGGGGGACAGGAGAACCGGGGAGCTGTTTTTT. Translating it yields CASRGPGDRRTGELFF.

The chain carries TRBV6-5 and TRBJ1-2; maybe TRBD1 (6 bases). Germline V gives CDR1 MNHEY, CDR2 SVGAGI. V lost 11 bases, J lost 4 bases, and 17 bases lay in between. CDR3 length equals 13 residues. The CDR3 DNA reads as TGTGCCGCTCGGGACACGGGCGTCTATGGCTACACCTTC. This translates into CAARDTGVYGYTF.

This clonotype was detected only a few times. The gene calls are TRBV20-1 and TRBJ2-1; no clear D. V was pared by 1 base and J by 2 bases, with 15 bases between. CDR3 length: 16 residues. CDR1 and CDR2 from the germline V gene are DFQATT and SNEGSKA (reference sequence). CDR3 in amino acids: CSARATRTNTYNEQFF. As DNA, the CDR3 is TGCAGTGCTAGAGCCACCAGGACGAACACCTACAATGAGCAGTTCTTC.

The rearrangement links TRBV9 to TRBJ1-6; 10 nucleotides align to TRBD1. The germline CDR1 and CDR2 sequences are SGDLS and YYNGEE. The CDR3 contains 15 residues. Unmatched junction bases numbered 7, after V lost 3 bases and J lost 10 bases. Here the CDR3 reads CASSGRTGGRSPLHF. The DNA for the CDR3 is TGTGCCAGCAGCGGTCGGACAGGGGGTAGGTCACCCCTCCACTTT.

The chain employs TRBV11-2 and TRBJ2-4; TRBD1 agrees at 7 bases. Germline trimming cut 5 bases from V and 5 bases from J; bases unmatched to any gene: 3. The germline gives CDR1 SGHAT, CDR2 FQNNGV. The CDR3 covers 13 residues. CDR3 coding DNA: TGTGCCAGCAGCGAACAGGGGCAAAACATTCAGTACTTC. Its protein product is CASSEQGQNIQYF. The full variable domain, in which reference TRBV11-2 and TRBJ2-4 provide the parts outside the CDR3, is EAGVAQSPRYKIIEKRQSVAFWCNPISGHATLYWYQQILGQGPKLLIQFQNNGVVDDSQLPKDRFSAERLKGVDSTLKIQPAKLEDSAVYLCASSEQGQNIQYFGAGTRLSVL.

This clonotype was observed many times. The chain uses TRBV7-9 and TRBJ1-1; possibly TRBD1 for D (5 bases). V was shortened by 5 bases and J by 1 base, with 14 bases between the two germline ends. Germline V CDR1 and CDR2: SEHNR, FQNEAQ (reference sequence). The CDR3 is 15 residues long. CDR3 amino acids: CASSPFTRGNTEAFF. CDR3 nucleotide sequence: TGTGCCAGCAGCCCTTTCACTAGGGGGAACACTGAAGCTTTCTTT.

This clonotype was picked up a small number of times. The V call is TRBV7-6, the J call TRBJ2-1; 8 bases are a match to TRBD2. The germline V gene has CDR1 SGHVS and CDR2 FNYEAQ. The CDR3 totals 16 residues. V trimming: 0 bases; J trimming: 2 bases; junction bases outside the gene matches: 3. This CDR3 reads CASSLAPGGAYNEQFF. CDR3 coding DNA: TGTGCCAGCAGCTTAGCCCCGGGGGGGGCCTACAATGAGCAGTTCTTC.

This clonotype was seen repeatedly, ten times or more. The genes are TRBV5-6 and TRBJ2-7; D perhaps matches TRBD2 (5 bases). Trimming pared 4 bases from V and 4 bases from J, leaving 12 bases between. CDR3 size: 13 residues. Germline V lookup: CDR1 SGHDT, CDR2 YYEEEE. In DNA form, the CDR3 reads TGTGCCAGCAGCCCGAGGAGGTCGTACGAGCAGTACTTC. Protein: CASSPRRSYEQYF.

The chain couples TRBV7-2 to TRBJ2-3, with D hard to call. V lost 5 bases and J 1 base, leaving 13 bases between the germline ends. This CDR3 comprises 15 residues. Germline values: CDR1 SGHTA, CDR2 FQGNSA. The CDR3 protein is CASSHRVGRTDTQYF. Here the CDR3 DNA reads TGTGCCAGCAGCCACAGAGTGGGCCGCACAGATACGCAGTATTTT.